These 12 T cell receptor beta chains came from one sample sequenced in a study of blood T cell repertoires in COVID-19. Measured with immunoSEQ multiplex PCR; TCRdb has only the in-frame clones, and not every one. The sample records around 70,000 clones, approximately 80% being singletons. The sample consisted of peripheral blood. The receptors come from a human donor in a cohort sampled during active COVID-19.

V and J are TRBV5-1 and TRBJ2-5; 12 bases align to TRBD2. The CDR3 runs to 16 residues. After removal of 4 bases from V and 0 bases from J, the junction contained 4 bases not matched to a gene. Germline V lookup: CDR1 SGHRS, CDR2 YFSETQ. The DNA for the CDR3 is TGCGCCAGCAGCCCTGGACTAGCGGGGTACCAAGAGACCCAGTACTTC. Its translation: CASSPGLAGYQETQYF.

The V call is TRBV11-3, the J call TRBJ2-3; D may be TRBD2 (6 bases). There are 16 residues in the CDR3. Per germline, CDR1 SGHNT and CDR2 YENEEA. V was clipped by 0 bases and J by 2 bases, with 12 bases between them. The CDR3 DNA reads as TGTGCCAGCAGCTTAGATGGGCGGGATGACACAGATACGCAGTATTTT. It specifies CASSLDGRDDTDTQYF.

This clone was seen only once. This chain links TRBV19 with TRBJ1-4; no clear D gene. The V end was cut by 0 bases, the J end by 2 bases, with 7 bases between. CDR3 length: 15 amino acids. In germline, CDR1 is LNHDA, CDR2 SQIVND (reference sequence). CDR3 residues: CASSIDDGTNEKLFF. In DNA, the CDR3 is TGTGCCAGTAGTATAGACGACGGGACTAATGAAAAACTGTTTTTT.

The chain uses TRBV10-2 and TRBJ2-7; 7 nucleotides align to TRBD1. Trimming took 5 bases from V and 0 from J; bases not matched to a gene: 7. Germline V gene lookup returns CDR1 WSHSY and CDR2 SAAADI. The CDR3 consists of 15 residues. The CDR3 is CASSPGQKSSYEQYF. The CDR3 nucleotides read TGCGCCAGCAGTCCGGGACAGAAGAGCTCCTACGAGCAGTACTTC.

The chain joins TRBV29-1 to TRBJ2-1; possibly TRBD1 for D (5 bases). Germline CDR1 SQVTM, CDR2 ANQGSEA. The CDR3 contains 15 residues. Trimming took off 2 bases at V and 0 bases at J, with 11 bases between the two ends. CDR3 protein: CSVEHPQGSYNEQFF. The CDR3 DNA follows: TGCAGCGTTGAACATCCCCAGGGCTCCTACAATGAGCAGTTCTTC.

The chain combines TRBV28 with TRBJ1-5; TRBD1 matches 11 bases. In germline, CDR1 is MDHEN, CDR2 SYDVKM. Trimming cost V 7 bases and J 0 bases; bases outside gene matches: 11. The CDR3 sequence is 18 residues long. CDR3 in amino acids: CASTSTGTGGGSNQPQHF. CDR3 coding DNA: TGTGCCAGCACTTCGACCGGGACAGGGGGTGGTAGCAATCAGCCCCAGCATTTT.

This clone was seen ten or more times. The CDR3 DNA follows: TGTGCCAGCAGCCCCCGACTGGAGGGTGGTGAGCAGTTCTTC. Encoded protein: CASSPRLEGGEQFF. The rearrangement links TRBV5-4 to TRBJ2-1; possible D gene TRBD2, 6 bases. Per germline, CDR1 SGHNT and CDR2 YYREEE (reference sequence). The CDR3 loop spans 14 amino acids. V was pared by 4 bases and J by 9 bases, with 17 bases between.

The chain couples TRBV7-9 to TRBJ1-1; D is unclear. Germline values: CDR1 SEHNR, CDR2 FQNEAQ (reference sequence). V lost 7 bases and J 1 base, leaving 13 bases between the germline ends. The CDR3 sequence is 14 residues long. The CDR3 spells CASTFSEANTEAFF. As DNA, the CDR3 is TGTGCCAGCACATTTTCCGAGGCGAACACTGAAGCTTTCTTT.

The chain couples TRBV28 to TRBJ2-5; D uncertain. This CDR3 region has 16 residues. Trimming left V 4 bases short and J 2 bases short, with 17 bases between. The V gene's germline CDR1 is MDHEN and CDR2 SYDVKM. CDR3 nucleotide sequence: TGTGCCAGCAGTTCCCCCTCCACTGGAGCTCAAGAGACCCAGTACTTC. It encodes CASSSPSTGAQETQYF.

This chain joins TRBV14 and TRBJ2-5; D remains ambiguous. Germline lookup yields CDR1 SGHDN and CDR2 FVKESK. The CDR3 is 13 residues long. Between the trimmed V and J ends, which lost 1 base and 5 bases, there was a span of 8 bases. The CDR3 sequence is CASSQVLSETQYF. CDR3 DNA sequence: TGTGCCAGCAGCCAAGTACTGTCGGAGACCCAGTACTTC. Complete variable domain (other parts from reference TRBV14 and TRBJ2-5): EAGVTQFPSHSVIEKGQTVTLRCDPISGHDNLYWYRRVMGKEIKFLLHFVKESKQDESGMPNNRFLAERTGGTYSTLKVQPAELEDSGVYFCASSQVLSETQYFGPGTRLLVL.

This clone has a handful of counts. This chain joins TRBV19 and TRBJ1-6, with D unclear. This CDR3 has 14 residues. Deletions cut 6 bases from V and 7 bases from J, with 13 bases between. CDR1 is LNHDA and CDR2 is SQIVND in the germline V gene (reference sequence). The CDR3 loop reads CASRPRLENSPLHF. CDR3 DNA sequence: TGTGCCAGTAGACCCAGACTAGAAAATTCACCCCTCCACTTT.

V is TRBV19 and J is TRBJ1-4; no firm D call. This CDR3 spans 15 amino acids. Looked up from germline, CDR1 is LNHDA and CDR2 is SQIVND (reference sequence). V lost 1 base, J lost 10 bases, and 16 bases lay in between. CDR3 region: CASSIVDGVYGKLFF. Written as DNA, the CDR3 is TGTGCCAGTAGTATAGTGGACGGGGTCTACGGAAAACTGTTTTTT. Supplemented by reference TRBV19 and TRBJ1-4, the full variable domain reads DGGITQSPKYLFRKEGQNVTLSCEQNLNHDAMYWYRQDPGQGLRLIYYSQIVNDFQKGDIAEGYSVSREKKESFPLTVTSAQKNPTAFYLCASSIVDGVYGKLFFGSGTQLSVL.